The rows below give T cell receptor beta chains drawn from one sample of a study of blood T cell repertoires in COVID-19. Some clones are missing from TCRdb's copy, which holds only in-frame ones; the method was immunoSEQ multiplex PCR. This repertoire shows fewer than 150,000 clones, about 86% found once; its top ten account for roughly 18%. Sequencing was performed on peripheral blood. The receptors come from a woman in her fifties or sixties who had recovered from COVID-19. Both conserved end residues are part of each CDR3. D genes are given only for firm matches. The size field is filled for only some rows; it gives once, few, many or a size class.

CDR3 length: 13
D gene: NA
V gene: TRBV6-6
J gene: TRBJ2-7
clone size: NA
CDR3 protein: CASSYYLNGEQYF
CDR3 DNA: TGTGCCAGCAGTTACTACCTGAACGGGGAGCAGTACTTC

CDR3 length: 18
D gene: NA
V gene: TRBV30
J gene: TRBJ1-5
clone size: many
CDR3 protein: CAWSGTSQGMYSNQPQHF
CDR3 DNA: TGTGCCTGGAGTGGAACCAGCCAGGGGATGTATAGCAATCAGCCCCAGCATTTT

CDR3 length: 15
D gene: TRBD2
V gene: TRBV27
J gene: TRBJ2-1
clone size: NA
CDR3 protein: CASSLETSGSDEQFF
CDR3 DNA: TGTGCCAGCAGTTTAGAGACTAGCGGGAGCGATGAGCAGTTCTTC

CDR3 length: 16
D gene: TRBD2
V gene: TRBV5-1
J gene: TRBJ2-7
clone size: NA
CDR3 protein: CASSLESGGRVYEQYF
CDR3 DNA: TGCGCCAGCAGCTTGGAATCTGGCGGGAGGGTTTACGAGCAGTACTTC

CDR3 length: 13
D gene: NA
V gene: TRBV7-2
J gene: TRBJ1-1
clone size: NA
CDR3 protein: CASSLPGATEAFF
CDR3 DNA: TGTGCCAGCAGCTTACCAGGCGCTACTGAAGCTTTCTTT

CDR3 length: 14
D gene: TRBD1
V gene: TRBV2
J gene: TRBJ1-2
clone size: NA
CDR3 protein: CASSADRGLYGYTF
CDR3 DNA: TGTGCCAGCAGCGCGGACAGGGGGCTCTATGGCTACACCTTC

CDR3 length: 16
D gene: TRBD1
V gene: TRBV18
J gene: TRBJ1-3
clone size: NA
CDR3 protein: CASSPDRGLTGNTIYF
CDR3 DNA: TGTGCCAGCTCACCGGACAGGGGGCTCACTGGAAACACCATATATTTT

CDR3 length: 15
D gene: NA
V gene: TRBV6-6
J gene: TRBJ2-3
clone size: few
CDR3 protein: CASSWTDPSTDTQYF
CDR3 DNA: TGTGCCAGCAGTTGGACAGACCCTAGCACAGATACGCAGTATTTT

CDR3 length: 16
D gene: NA
V gene: TRBV12-5
J gene: TRBJ2-1
clone size: NA
CDR3 protein: CASGSPQDRPDNEQFF
CDR3 DNA: TGTGCTAGTGGTTCCCCGCAGGACAGACCCGATAATGAGCAGTTCTTC

CDR3 length: 16
D gene: NA
V gene: TRBV7-9
J gene: TRBJ2-1
clone size: NA
CDR3 protein: CASSPRGPSSYNEQFF
CDR3 DNA: TGTGCCAGCAGCCCCCGTGGGCCAAGCTCCTACAATGAGCAGTTCTTC

CDR3 length: 17
D gene: NA
V gene: TRBV12-1
J gene: TRBJ1-5
clone size: NA
CDR3 protein: CASSPGQGITSNQPQHF
CDR3 DNA: TGTGCCAGCAGCCCCGGACAGGGGATTACTAGCAATCAGCCCCAGCATTTT

CDR3 length: 14
D gene: NA
V gene: TRBV18
J gene: TRBJ1-6
clone size: NA
CDR3 protein: CANSIGGANSPLHF
CDR3 DNA: TGTGCCAACTCAATCGGGGGAGCCAATTCACCCCTCCACTTT

CDR3 length: 20
D gene: NA
V gene: TRBV15
J gene: TRBJ2-4
clone size: NA
CDR3 protein: CATSRERTGVPTLAKNIQYF
CDR3 DNA: TGTGCCACCAGCAGAGAGAGAACGGGGGTACCAACCCTGGCCAAAAACATTCAGTACTTC

CDR3 length: 15
D gene: NA
V gene: TRBV19
J gene: TRBJ1-5
clone size: many
CDR3 protein: CASSRNWQVTQPQHF
CDR3 DNA: TGTGCCAGTAGTCGTAATTGGCAGGTGACTCAGCCCCAGCATTTT

CDR3 length: 16
D gene: NA
V gene: TRBV5-4
J gene: TRBJ2-2
clone size: once
CDR3 protein: CASSLAVGTNTGELFF
CDR3 DNA: TGTGCCAGCAGCCTGGCAGTGGGGACAAACACCGGGGAGCTGTTTTTT

CDR3 length: 15
D gene: NA
V gene: TRBV28
J gene: TRBJ1-1
clone size: NA
CDR3 protein: CASSRPGPLGLEAFF
CDR3 DNA: TGTGCCAGCAGCCGCCCTGGGCCCCTAGGACTTGAAGCTTTCTTT